This entry lists 27 T cell receptor beta chains sequenced from one sample in a study of cytomegalovirus exposure and HLA in healthy donors. PCR employed 60 Vbeta and 13 Jbeta primers. TCRdb keeps only in-frame clones here, not all; method: immunoSEQ multiplex PCR. The sample has about 150,000 clones, 75% to 80% seen once. The sequenced sample consisted of PBMCs. These receptors were collected from a man aged 30-40 years in good health and CMV-seronegative.

The V and J genes are TRBV7-2 and TRBJ2-3; D is unclear. The CDR3 has 14 residues. With 1 base removed from V and 6 bases from J, the gap between germline ends came to 11 bases. CDR1 and CDR2 (germline): SGHTA, FQGNSA. CDR3 in amino acids: CASSLDGRWDTQYF. In DNA, the CDR3 is TGTGCCAGCAGCTTAGATGGCAGGTGGGATACGCAGTATTTT.

The V and J genes are TRBV5-3 and TRBJ2-3, with 8 positions matching TRBD2. TRBV5-3 belongs to the ORF category, with a function that is uncertain. The CDR3 runs to 15 residues. Losses at the gene ends were 2 bases for V and 3 bases for J; bases not matched to a gene: 5. CDR3 nucleotides: TGTGCCAGAAGCTTCGGACTAGCAGAAACAGATACGCAGTATTTT. The encoded protein is CARSFGLAETDTQYF.

The chain recombines TRBV19 with TRBJ1-1; the D is unclear. The CDR3 extends over 13 amino acids. V lost 4 bases and J 1 base, leaving 7 bases between the germline ends. Germline V CDR1 and CDR2: LNHDA, SQIVND (reference sequence). The CDR3 coding sequence is TGTGCCAGTAGTACCTACAGGAACACTGAAGCTTTCTTT. Amino acids: CASSTYRNTEAFF.

The CDR3 protein is CASSRYREPTDTQYF. In DNA, the CDR3 is TGTGCCAGCAGCCGTTACAGGGAACCCACAGATACGCAGTATTTT. The chain is built from TRBV7-8 and TRBJ2-3; the D gene is possibly TRBD1 (6 bases). V lost 5 bases to trimming and J lost 2 bases, with 14 bases between them. The V gene's germline CDR1 is SGHVS and CDR2 FQNEAQ. The CDR3 sequence is 15 residues long.

The J gene is TRBJ1-2, the V gene TRBV4-2; no clear D gene. The CDR3 runs to 16 residues. V lost 4 bases and J 0 bases, leaving 15 bases between the germline ends. The V gene's germline CDR1 is LGHNA and CDR2 YNFKEQ. The CDR3 is CASSPRNSPANYGYTF. The DNA for the CDR3 is TGTGCCAGCAGCCCCCGGAACAGTCCAGCTAACTATGGCTACACCTTC.

The V and J genes are TRBV5-1 and TRBJ1-2, with 10 bases fitting TRBD1. J lost 6 bases, V lost 3 bases, and 8 bases had no gene match. This CDR3 spans 15 amino acids. Germline CDR1 is SGHRS and CDR2 is YFSETQ. In nucleotides, the CDR3 is TGCGCCAGCAGCTCGGCGGGACAGGGGATAAATGGCTACACCTTC. Translating it yields CASSSAGQGINGYTF.

This chain connects TRBV11-3 to TRBJ2-1, with 11 bases fitting TRBD2. CDR3 length: 16 residues. The V segment lost 1 base and the J segment 9 bases; nucleotides outside the gene matches: 8. Germline values: CDR1 SGHNT, CDR2 YENEEA. CDR3 nucleotides: TGTGCCAGCAGCTTAGTGGTAGCGGGAGGGCCGGGTGAGCAGTTCTTC. Its translation is CASSLVVAGGPGEQFF.

The chain employs TRBV18 and TRBJ2-1, with TRBD1 matching 10 bases. Germline loops: CDR1 KGHSH, CDR2 LQKENI. This CDR3 contains 17 residues. J lost 11 bases, V lost 2 bases, and 15 bases had no gene match. Here the CDR3 reads CASSPFPRDRGGEKQFF. CDR3 nucleotides: TGTGCCAGCTCACCATTCCCTCGGGACAGGGGAGGGGAAAAGCAGTTCTTC.

The chain is built from TRBV6-5 and TRBJ2-1; 9 bases fit TRBD2. J lost 8 bases, V lost 0 bases, and 2 bases had no gene match. The germline V gene encodes CDR1 MNHEY and CDR2 SVGAGI. This CDR3 is 14 amino acids long. Here the CDR3 DNA reads TGTGCCAGCAGTTACTCGGGACTAGCCTATGAGCAGTTCTTC. This sequence encodes CASSYSGLAYEQFF.

The chain links TRBV7-9 to TRBJ2-7, with 11 bases aligning to TRBD2. Germline trimming cut 7 bases from V and 3 bases from J; bases unmatched to any gene: 8. This CDR3 has 15 residues. Germline lookup yields CDR1 SEHNR and CDR2 FQNEAQ (reference sequence). For the CDR3, the DNA is TGTGCCAGCACTTCACTAGCGGGGGCCAACTACGAGCAGTACTTC. Residues: CASTSLAGANYEQYF. Together with reference TRBV7-9 and TRBJ2-7, the CDR3 gives the full variable domain: DTGVSQNPRHKITKRGQNVTFRCDPISEHNRLYWYRQTLGQGPEFLTYFQNEAQLEKSRLLSDRFSAERPKGSFSTLEIQRTEQGDSAMYLCASTSLAGANYEQYFGPGTRLTVT.

The V and J genes are TRBV19 and TRBJ2-5; TRBD2 agrees at 9 bases. This CDR3 region has 15 residues. Germline CDR1 and CDR2: LNHDA and SQIVND (reference sequence). J lost 5 bases, V lost 3 bases, and 7 bases had no gene match. CDR3 nucleotides: TGTGCCAGTAGTATTAGTAGCGGGAGAAGGGAGACCCAGTACTTC. The encoded protein is CASSISSGRRETQYF.

This rearrangement joins TRBV11-2 to TRBJ2-1, with 8 bases identical to TRBD1. Per the germline V gene, CDR1 is SGHAT and CDR2 is FQNNGV. The CDR3 extends over 16 amino acids. The ends lost 1 base at V and 3 bases at J; junction bases unmatched: 5. Here the CDR3 reads CASSLVPGGFYNEQFF. CDR3 DNA sequence: TGTGCCAGCAGCTTAGTGCCAGGGGGCTTCTACAATGAGCAGTTCTTC. Using reference TRBV11-2 and TRBJ2-1 for the parts outside the CDR3, the full variable domain is EAGVAQSPRYKIIEKRQSVAFWCNPISGHATLYWYQQILGQGPKLLIQFQNNGVVDDSQLPKDRFSAERLKGVDSTLKIQPAKLEDSAVYLCASSLVPGGFYNEQFFGPGTRLTVL.

V is TRBV15 and J is TRBJ2-1; D is unresolved. This CDR3 region has 12 residues. The germline gives CDR1 LNHNV, CDR2 YYDKDF (reference sequence). Trimming removed 0 bases at V and 12 bases at J, with 9 bases between. The CDR3 spells CATSRERRGQFF. Here the CDR3 DNA reads TGTGCCACCAGCAGAGAGAGACGAGGGCAGTTCTTC.

V gene TRBV7-2 combines with J gene TRBJ2-3; the D gene is possibly TRBD2 (6 bases). Germline CDR1 and CDR2: SGHTA and FQGNSA. This CDR3 contains 15 residues. Deletions cut 5 bases from V and 3 bases from J, with 15 bases between. CDR3: CASSPRLGATDTQYF. For the CDR3, the DNA is TGTGCCAGCAGCCCCCGACTAGGGGCAACAGATACGCAGTATTTT.

This clone appeared once. V usage is TRBV2 and J usage is TRBJ2-6; tentatively, D is TRBD2 (6 bases). The CDR3 is made up of 22 amino acids. Trimming took 7 bases from V and 0 from J, leaving 31 bases between them. Looked up from germline, CDR1 is SNHLY and CDR2 is FYNNEI. The CDR3 spells CASNPISSGQIDPSSGANVLTF. The CDR3 DNA is TGTGCCAGCAATCCTATCAGTAGCGGTCAGATTGATCCAAGCTCTGGGGCCAACGTCCTGACTTTC. The full variable domain, completed using reference TRBV2 and TRBJ2-6, is EPEVTQTPSHQVTQMGQEVILRCVPISNHLYFYWYRQILGQKVEFLVSFYNNEISEKSEIFDDQFSVERPDGSNFTLKIRSTKLEDSAMYFCASNPISSGQIDPSSGANVLTFGAGSRLTVL.

The CDR3 DNA is TGCGCCAGCAGCCCGGGACAGACAAATAACTATGGCTACACCTTC. Protein product: CASSPGQTNNYGYTF. The chain has TRBV5-1 and TRBJ1-2; TRBD1 matches at 7 bases. Losses at the gene ends were 4 bases for V and 1 base for J; bases not matched to a gene: 7. Germline assignment: CDR1 SGHRS and CDR2 YFSETQ. The CDR3 consists of 15 residues.

This clone was picked up a small number of times. The chain employs TRBV6-9 and TRBJ2-2, with D possibly being TRBD1 (5 bases). The CDR3 totals 13 residues. V was cut by 7 bases and J by 1 base, with 7 bases left in between. Germline values: CDR1 MNHGY, CDR2 SVAAGI. The CDR3 sequence is CASIQGNTGELFF. Written as DNA, the CDR3 is TGTGCCAGCATCCAGGGGAACACCGGGGAGCTGTTTTTT.

The CDR3 DNA reads as TGTGCCATCAGCCCCGCGGGGGGCAGAAACACCATATATTTT. Protein: CAISPAGGRNTIYF. V is TRBV10-3 and J is TRBJ1-3, with a tentative D call TRBD1 (6 bases). V lost 6 bases, J lost 5 bases, and 14 bases lay in between. Germline assignment: CDR1 ENHRY and CDR2 SYGVKD. The CDR3 runs 14 residues.

A single count supports this clone. The rearrangement joins TRBV7-3 to TRBJ2-5; D may be TRBD1 (7 bases). The CDR3 loop spans 15 amino acids. The ends were cut back, 5 bases at V and 4 bases at J, with 17 bases in the middle. The V gene's germline CDR1 is SGHTA and CDR2 FQGTGA. CDR3 DNA sequence: TGTGCCAGCAGCCACGGAGGGGGCCGGGCAGAGACCCAGTACTTC. It specifies CASSHGGGRAETQYF. Supplemented by reference TRBV7-3 and TRBJ2-5, the full variable domain reads GAGVSQTPSNKVTEKGKYVELRCDPISGHTALYWYRQSLGQGPEFLIYFQGTGAADDSGLPNDRFFAVRPEGSVSTLKIQRTERGDSAVYLCASSHGGGRAETQYFGPGTRLLVL.

This clone has only a few counts. The chain is built from TRBV6-5 and TRBJ2-6, with D hard to call. CDR3 length equals 12 residues. V lost 8 bases and J lost 0, with 2 bases in between. Germline lookup yields CDR1 MNHEY and CDR2 SVGAGI. In DNA form, the CDR3 reads TGTGCCAGCCTCTCTGGGGCCAACGTCCTGACTTTC. It encodes CASLSGANVLTF.

This chain links TRBV27 with TRBJ2-7; TRBD1 matches at 7 bases. After removal of 0 bases from V and 4 bases from J, the junction contained 3 bases not matched to a gene. The CDR3 consists of 14 residues. Germline CDR1 is MNHEY and CDR2 is SMNVEV (reference sequence). CDR3 sequence (DNA): TGTGCCAGCAGTTTATCGTGGGACAGTTACGAGCAGTACTTC. Its translation is CASSLSWDSYEQYF.

The genes are TRBV9 and TRBJ1-5; tentatively, D is TRBD1 (5 bases). CDR3 length: 15 amino acids. The V end was cut by 0 bases, the J end by 5 bases, with 12 bases between. The germline gives CDR1 SGDLS, CDR2 YYNGEE. The CDR3 loop is CASSVVGEVDQPQHF. In DNA form, the CDR3 reads TGTGCCAGCAGCGTAGTGGGGGAGGTCGATCAGCCCCAGCATTTT.

This sequence joins TRBV7-9 and TRBJ2-3; possibly TRBD2 for D (5 bases). The CDR3 loop spans 16 amino acids. Trimming stripped 1 base from V and 9 bases from J, with 20 bases between. The germline CDR1 and CDR2 sequences are SEHNR and FQNEAQ (reference sequence). The CDR3 region has the DNA TGTGCCAGCAGCTTAGGCTCTTATGGACGCGGGCGGACGCAGTATTTT. Translated, it gives CASSLGSYGRGRTQYF.

The V gene is TRBV25-1, the J gene TRBJ2-5; 10 bases match TRBD1. Germline loops: CDR1 MGHDK, CDR2 SYGVNS. The CDR3 consists of 15 residues. The junction had 6 bases not matched to a gene; V was cut back by 6 bases and J by 2 bases. CDR3 residues: CASSAGQGRQETQYF. The CDR3 DNA is TGTGCCAGCAGCGCGGGACAGGGGAGACAAGAGACCCAGTACTTC. The full variable domain, its missing parts supplied by reference TRBV25-1 and TRBJ2-5, is EADIYQTPRYLVIGTGKKITLECSQTMGHDKMYWYQQDPGMELHLIHYSYGVNSTEKGDLSSESTVSRIRTEHFPLTLESARPSHTSQYLCASSAGQGRQETQYFGPGTRLLVL.

The V gene is TRBV5-1, the J gene TRBJ2-1; TRBD1 agrees at 8 bases. The V gene's germline CDR1 is SGHRS and CDR2 YFSETQ. Unmatched junction bases numbered 7, after V lost 6 bases and J lost 5 bases. The CDR3 is 14 residues long. CDR3 nucleotide sequence: TGCGCCAGCACCCCGGGACAGGTGAACAATGAGCAGTTCTTC. Its protein is CASTPGQVNNEQFF.

V and J are TRBV10-3 and TRBJ2-7; no firm D call. V was cut by 2 bases and J by 4 bases, with 6 bases left in between. Germline V gives CDR1 ENHRY, CDR2 SYGVKD. The CDR3 length is 12 residues. CDR3 sequence (DNA): TGTGCCATCAGTGAGGGCAGGTACGAGCAGTACTTC. Its translation is CAISEGRYEQYF.

The chain recombines TRBV5-4 with TRBJ2-5, with D hard to call. Germline V gene data show CDR1 as SGHNT and CDR2 as YYREEE (reference sequence). CDR3 length: 12 amino acids. The V gene lost 0 bases and the J gene lost 2 bases, with 2 bases spanning the gap. The CDR3 loop reads CASSLAQETQYF. The CDR3 DNA reads TGTGCCAGCAGCTTGGCTCAAGAGACCCAGTACTTC.